This T cell receptor beta chain originates from a study of blood T cell repertoires in COVID-19. Study in general: Some COVID-19 samples were acute and others convalescent; all came from the United States, Italy and Spain.

Per the original data handling: Amplification with reference gene primers provided the estimates of nucleated cell counts. Only in-frame clones appear in the TCRdb table, and some are missing; sequencing was by immunoSEQ multiplex PCR. That table furnishes V, J and clone size, whereas the DNA furnished D and trimming. This sample has some 250,000 clones, with approximately 82% found just once. There are 17 residues in the CDR3. The germline V gene has CDR1 MDHEN and CDR2 SYDVKM. The J segment lost 0 bases and the V segment lost 1 base, leaving 5 bases of the junction unmatched. The sequence was collected from a woman aged 18-35 years with acute or convalescent COVID-19. Sequenced input: peripheral blood. The chain has TRBV28 and TRBJ1-3, with TRBD1 matching over 8 bases. The CDR3 DNA sequence: TGTGCCAGCAGTTTATTGGGACAGGTTGACTCTGGAAACACCATATATTTT. Protein product: CASSLLGQVDSGNTIYF. Drawing the rest from reference TRBV28 and TRBJ1-3, the complete variable domain is DVKVTQSSRYLVKRTGEKVFLECVQDMDHENMFWYRQDPGLGLRLIYFSYDVKMKEKGDIPEGYSVSREKKERFSLILESASTNQTSMYLCASSLLGQVDSGNTIYFGEGSWLTVV.